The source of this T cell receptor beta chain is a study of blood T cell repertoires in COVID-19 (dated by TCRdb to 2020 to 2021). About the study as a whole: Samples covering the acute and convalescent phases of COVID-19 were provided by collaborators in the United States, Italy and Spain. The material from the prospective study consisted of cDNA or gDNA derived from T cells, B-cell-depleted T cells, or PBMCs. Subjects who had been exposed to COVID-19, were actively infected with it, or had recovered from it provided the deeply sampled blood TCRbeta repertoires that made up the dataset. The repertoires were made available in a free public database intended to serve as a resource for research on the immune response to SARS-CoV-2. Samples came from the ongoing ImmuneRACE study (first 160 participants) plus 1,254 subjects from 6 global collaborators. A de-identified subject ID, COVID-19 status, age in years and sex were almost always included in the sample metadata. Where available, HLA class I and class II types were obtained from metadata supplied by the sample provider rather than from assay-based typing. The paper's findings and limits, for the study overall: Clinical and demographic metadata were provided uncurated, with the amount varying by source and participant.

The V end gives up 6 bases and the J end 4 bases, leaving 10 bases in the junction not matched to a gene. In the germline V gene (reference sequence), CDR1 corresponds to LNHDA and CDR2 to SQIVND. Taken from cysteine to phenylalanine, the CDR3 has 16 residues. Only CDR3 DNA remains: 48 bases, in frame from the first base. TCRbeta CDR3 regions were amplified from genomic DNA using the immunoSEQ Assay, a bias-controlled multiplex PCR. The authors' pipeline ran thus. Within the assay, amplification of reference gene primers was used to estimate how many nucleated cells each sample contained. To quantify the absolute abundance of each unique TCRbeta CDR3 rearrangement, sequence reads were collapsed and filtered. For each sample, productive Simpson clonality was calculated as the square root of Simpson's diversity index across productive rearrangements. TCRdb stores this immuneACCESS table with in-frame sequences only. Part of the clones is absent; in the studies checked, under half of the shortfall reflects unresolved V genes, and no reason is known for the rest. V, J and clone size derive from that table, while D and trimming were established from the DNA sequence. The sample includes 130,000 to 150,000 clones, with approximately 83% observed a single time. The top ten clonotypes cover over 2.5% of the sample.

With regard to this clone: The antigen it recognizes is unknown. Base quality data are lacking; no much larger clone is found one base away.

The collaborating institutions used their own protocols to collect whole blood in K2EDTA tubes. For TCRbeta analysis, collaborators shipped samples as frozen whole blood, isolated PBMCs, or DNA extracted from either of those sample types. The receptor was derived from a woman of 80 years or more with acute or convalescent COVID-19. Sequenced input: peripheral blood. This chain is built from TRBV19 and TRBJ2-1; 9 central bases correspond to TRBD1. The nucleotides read TGTGCCAGTAGCCGCGGGGTTGGGACAGGGTACAATGAGCAGTTCTTC. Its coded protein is CASSRGVGTGYNEQFF.